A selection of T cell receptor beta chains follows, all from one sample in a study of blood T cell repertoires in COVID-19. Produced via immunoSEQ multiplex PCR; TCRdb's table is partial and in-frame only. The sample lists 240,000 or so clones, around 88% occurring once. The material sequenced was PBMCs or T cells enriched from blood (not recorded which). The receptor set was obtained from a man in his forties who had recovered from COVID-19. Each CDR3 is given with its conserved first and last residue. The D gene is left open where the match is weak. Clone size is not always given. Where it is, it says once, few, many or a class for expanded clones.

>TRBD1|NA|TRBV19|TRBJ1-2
CASQNRGHYTF
TGTGCCAGTCAGAACAGGGGACACTACACCTTC
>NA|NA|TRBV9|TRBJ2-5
CASSPSVGGVVETQYF
TGTGCCAGCAGCCCGAGCGTAGGGGGGGTCGTAGAGACCCAGTACTTC
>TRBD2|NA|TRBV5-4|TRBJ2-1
CASSLVAGSYNEQFF
TGTGCCAGCAGCTTGGTAGCGGGGTCCTACAATGAGCAGTTCTTC
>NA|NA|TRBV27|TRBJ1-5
CASREGLGQPQHF
TGTGCCAGCAGGGAGGGTTTGGGACAGCCCCAGCATTTT
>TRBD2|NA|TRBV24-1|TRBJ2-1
CATSDIGAPGLAGRISYNEQFF
TGTGCCACCAGTGATATTGGCGCCCCTGGACTAGCGGGACGAATCTCCTACAATGAGCAGTTCTTC
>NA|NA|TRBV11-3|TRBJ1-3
CASRPRGNTIYF
TGTGCCAGCAGACCGAGGGGAAACACCATATATTTT
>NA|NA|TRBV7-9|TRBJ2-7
CASIRGDYEQYF
TGTGCCAGCATACGGGGTGACTACGAGCAGTACTTC
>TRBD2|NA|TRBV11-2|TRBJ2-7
CASSSQLELAYYEQYF
TGTGCCAGCAGCTCACAACTAGAACTAGCGTATTACGAGCAGTACTTC
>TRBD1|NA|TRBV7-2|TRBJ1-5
CASSYPRGTGYSNQPQHF
TGTGCCAGCAGCTACCCGCGGGGGACAGGGTATAGCAATCAGCCCCAGCATTTT
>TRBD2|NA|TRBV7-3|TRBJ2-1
CASSFRREAPYNEQFF
TGTGCCAGCAGCTTTCGGCGGGAGGCCCCCTACAATGAGCAGTTCTTC
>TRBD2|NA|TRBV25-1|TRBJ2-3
CASRGPAGGPPDTQYF
TGTGCCAGCAGGGGTCCGGCGGGAGGGCCCCCAGATACGCAGTATTTT
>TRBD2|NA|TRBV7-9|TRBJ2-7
CASSPGLAGDYEQYF
TGTGCCAGCAGCCCCGGACTAGCGGGGGACTACGAGCAGTACTTC
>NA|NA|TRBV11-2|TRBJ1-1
CASSLESPTGEAFF
TGTGCCAGCAGCTTAGAGAGCCCCACAGGGGAAGCTTTCTTT
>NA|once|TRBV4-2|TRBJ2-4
CASSPGREQAKNIQYF
TGTGCCAGCAGCCCGGGTAGGGAGCAAGCCAAAAACATTCAGTACTTC
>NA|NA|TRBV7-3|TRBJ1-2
CASSLGSHYGYTF
TGTGCCAGCAGCTTAGGGAGCCACTATGGCTACACCTTC
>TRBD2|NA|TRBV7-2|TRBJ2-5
CASGRVLMETQYF
TGTGCCAGCGGGAGGGTCCTTATGGAGACCCAGTACTTC
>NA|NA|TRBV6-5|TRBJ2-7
CASIYLDEQYF
TGTGCCAGCATCTACCTAGACGAGCAGTACTTC
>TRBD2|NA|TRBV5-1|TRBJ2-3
CASSLAGTSGSGPHTDTQYF
TGCGCCAGCAGCTTGGCCGGGACTAGCGGGAGTGGTCCCCACACAGATACGCAGTATTTT
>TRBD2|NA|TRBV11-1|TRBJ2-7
CASSLETAGKAYEQYF
TGTGCCAGCAGCTTAGAAACAGCGGGAAAGGCCTACGAGCAGTACTTC
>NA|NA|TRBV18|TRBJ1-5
CASSPGTGNQPQHF
TGTGCCAGCTCACCTGGCACAGGGAATCAGCCCCAGCATTTT
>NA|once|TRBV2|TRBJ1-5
CASSEQGLREVQPQHF
TGTGCCAGCAGTGAACAGGGATTAAGAGAGGTTCAGCCCCAGCATTTT
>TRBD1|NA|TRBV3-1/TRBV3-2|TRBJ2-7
CASSRWDRTYEQYF
TGTGCCAGCAGCCGCTGGGACAGGACCTACGAGCAGTACTTC
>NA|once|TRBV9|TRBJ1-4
CASSVEGKEPTNEKLFF
TGTGCCAGCAGCGTAGAGGGGAAGGAACCAACTAATGAAAAACTGTTTTTT
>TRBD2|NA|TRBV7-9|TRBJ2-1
CASSPRTSGMYNEQFF
TGTGCCAGCAGCCCTAGGACTAGCGGGATGTACAATGAGCAGTTCTTC
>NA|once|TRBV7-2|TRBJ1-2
CASSLEARRGYTF
TGTGCCAGCAGCTTAGAGGCTCGGCGGGGCTACACCTTC
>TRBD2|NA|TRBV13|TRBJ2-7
CASSSTSGGWYEQYF
TGTGCCAGCAGCTCCACTAGCGGGGGGTGGTACGAGCAGTACTTC
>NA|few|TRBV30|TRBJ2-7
CAFLGRQGSPYEQYF
TGTGCCTTCCTCGGTCGCCAGGGGAGCCCCTACGAGCAGTACTTC
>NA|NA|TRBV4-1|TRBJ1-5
CASSHPGTGSPPQHF
TGCGCCAGCAGCCATCCCGGGACCGGGAGTCCGCCCCAGCATTTT
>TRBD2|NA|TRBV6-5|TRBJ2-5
CASCSLAGEQGRYF
TGTGCCAGCTGTAGTCTAGCGGGAGAGCAAGGGCGGTACTTC
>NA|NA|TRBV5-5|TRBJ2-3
CASSLGMGARNTDTQYF
TGTGCCAGCAGCTTAGGGATGGGGGCGAGGAACACAGATACGCAGTATTTT
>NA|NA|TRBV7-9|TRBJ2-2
CASSPNGEYGELFF
TGTGCCAGCAGCCCTAACGGGGAGTACGGGGAGCTGTTTTTT
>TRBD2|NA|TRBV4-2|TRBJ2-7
CASSQPLLPGTSGISYEQYF
TGTGCCAGCAGCCAACCCCTCCTCCCCGGGACTAGCGGGATTTCCTACGAGCAGTACTTC
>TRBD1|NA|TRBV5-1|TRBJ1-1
CASRTGGSAAFF
TGCGCCAGCAGGACAGGGGGCTCCGCAGCTTTCTTT
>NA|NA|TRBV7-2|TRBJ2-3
CASSLGVAGPLDTQYF
TGTGCCAGCAGCTTAGGGGTTGCGGGGCCTCTAGATACGCAGTATTTT
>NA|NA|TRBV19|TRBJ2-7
CASSTRRAYEQYF
TGTGCCAGTAGTACGCGGAGAGCCTACGAGCAGTACTTC
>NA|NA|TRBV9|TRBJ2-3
CASSPFSGTLTDTQYF
TGTGCCAGCAGCCCTTTTTCGGGAACCCTCACAGATACGCAGTATTTT
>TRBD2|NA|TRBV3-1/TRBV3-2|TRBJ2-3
CASSQVSGASTDTQYF
TGTGCCAGCAGCCAAGTCAGCGGGGCTAGCACAGATACGCAGTATTTT
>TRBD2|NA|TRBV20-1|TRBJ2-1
CSASGSGRDLYKQFF
TGCAGTGCTAGTGGTAGCGGGAGAGATTTGTATAAGCAGTTCTTC
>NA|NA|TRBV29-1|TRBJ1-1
CSVRDGGNTEAFF
TGCAGCGTTCGGGACGGGGGGAACACTGAAGCTTTCTTT